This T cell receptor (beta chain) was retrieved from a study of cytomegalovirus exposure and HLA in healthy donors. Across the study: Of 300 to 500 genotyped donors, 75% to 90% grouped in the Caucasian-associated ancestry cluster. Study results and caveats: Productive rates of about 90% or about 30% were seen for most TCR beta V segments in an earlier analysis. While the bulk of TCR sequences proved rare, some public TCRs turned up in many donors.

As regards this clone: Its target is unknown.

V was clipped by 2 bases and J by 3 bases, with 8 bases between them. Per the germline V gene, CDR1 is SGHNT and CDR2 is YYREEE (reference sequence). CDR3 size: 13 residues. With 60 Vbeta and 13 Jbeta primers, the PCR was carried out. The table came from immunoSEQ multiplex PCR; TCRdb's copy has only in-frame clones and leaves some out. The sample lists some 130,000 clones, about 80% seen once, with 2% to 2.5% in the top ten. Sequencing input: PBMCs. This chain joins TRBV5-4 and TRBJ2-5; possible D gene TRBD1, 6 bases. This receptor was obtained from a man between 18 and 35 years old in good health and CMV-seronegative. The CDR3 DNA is TGTGCCAGCAGCTTCCCAGGGGAAGAGACCCAGTACTTC. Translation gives CASSFPGEETQYF.